Shown below are 2 T cell receptor beta chains from a single sample sequenced in a study of shared clonotypes between healthy human individuals. The data were produced by immunoSEQ multiplex PCR, yet TCRdb's version contains in-frame clones alone and is incomplete. This table has 2 million to 3 million clones, 93% appearing once. Material for sequencing was naive CD4+ T cells from PBMCs. Subset in this sample: CD45RA+ positively selected. These TCRs come from a man between 18 and 35 years old in good health. Some clones in this sample may be carry-over from other donors' samples.

In DNA, the CDR3 is TGTGCCAGCAGCACCGGGACCGGGACTGAAGCTTTCTTT. It specifies CASSTGTGTEAFF. The chain employs TRBV7-8 and TRBJ1-1, with a tentative D call TRBD1 (5 bases). This CDR3 is 13 amino acids long. The germline gives CDR1 SGHVS, CDR2 FQNEAQ. The ends were cut back, 5 bases at V and 5 bases at J, with 12 bases in the middle.

The V and J genes are TRBV25-1 and TRBJ2-3, with unresolved D. The CDR3 has 14 residues. Deletions cut 3 bases from V and 8 bases from J, with 15 bases between. Germline CDR1 reads MGHDK; CDR2 reads SYGVNS. CDR3 sequence: CASSDSLVVSTQYF. The CDR3 region has the DNA TGTGCCAGCAGTGATTCGCTAGTAGTTTCTACGCAGTATTTT.